These 23 T cell receptor beta chains share one sample of origin, sequenced in a study of CD8 T cells in ankylosing spondylitis. General study points: What seemed typical of ankylosing spondylitis blood was a TCR beta motif built from roughly eight highly homologous variants.

MiXCR, run by TCRdb on the 5' RACE reads, gives a single entry per CDR3 protein. This sample carries around 770,000 distinct CDR3 sequences, about 20% of them seen once, and the ten largest clones take around 19%. Their cognate antigens are unknown. Sequencing was carried out using blood, either unsorted or a sorted T cell fraction (not recorded which). These receptors were obtained from a male donor with ankylosing spondylitis.

The chain uses TRBV29-1 and TRBJ2-7, with 11 nucleotides matching TRBD1. CDR1 SQVTM and CDR2 ANQGSEA come from the germline V gene. J gave up 2 bases and V 6 bases, and 6 bases lay outside the gene matches. The CDR3 covers 14 residues. The CDR3 is CSVAGTGGPYEQYF. CDR3 nucleotide sequence: TGCAGCGTGGCCGGGACAGGGGGACCCTACGAGCAGTACTTC.

V and J are TRBV30 and TRBJ2-7; a possible D gene is TRBD2 (7 bases). This CDR3 contains 12 residues. V was clipped by 3 bases and J by 7 bases, with 13 bases between them. In germline, CDR1 is GTSNPN, CDR2 SVGIG (reference sequence). The CDR3 protein is CAWSPGGLEQYF. Here the CDR3 DNA reads TGTGCCTGGAGCCCCGGGGGGCTGGAGCAGTACTTC.

The chain is built from TRBV7-9 and TRBJ2-7; no clear D gene. CDR3 size: 14 residues. V was shortened by 2 bases and J by 0 bases, with 8 bases between the two germline ends. Germline values: CDR1 SEHNR, CDR2 FQNEAQ (reference sequence). The CDR3 is CASSLSTSSYEQYF. The CDR3 DNA follows: TGTGCCAGCAGCTTATCTACAAGCTCCTACGAGCAGTACTTC.

V usage is TRBV4-3 and J usage is TRBJ1-4; 8 bases map to TRBD1. Looked up from germline, CDR1 is LGHNA and CDR2 is YSLEER. V gave up 4 bases and J gave up 0 bases; unmatched junction bases: 4. This CDR3 spans 16 amino acids. CDR3 in DNA: TGCGCCAGCAGCCTCCAACAGGGGGCAACTAATGAAAAACTGTTTTTT. As protein: CASSLQQGATNEKLFF.

V gene TRBV4-2 combines with J gene TRBJ2-3; D call uncertain. The CDR3 runs 14 residues. Germline-derived CDR1 and CDR2 are LGHNA and YNFKEQ. The ends were cut back, 1 base at V and 4 bases at J, with 9 bases in the middle. The CDR3 region is CASSQVSGPDTQYF. The CDR3 nucleotides read TGTGCCAGCAGCCAAGTGTCCGGCCCAGATACGCAGTATTTT.

V gene TRBV6-1 combines with J gene TRBJ1-2; D is ambiguous. Germline CDR1 is MNHNS and CDR2 is SASEGT. The CDR3 loop spans 13 amino acids. Trimming left V 7 bases short and J 4 bases short, with 13 bases between. DNA for the CDR3: TGTGCCAGCAACCCCGGGCCCTCCTATGGCTACACCTTC. Protein sequence: CASNPGPSYGYTF.

This clonotype has just a few counts. The J gene is TRBJ2-7, the V gene TRBV10-3; TRBD2 matches 10 bases. This CDR3 has 13 residues. Germline values: CDR1 ENHRY, CDR2 SYGVKD. The junction had 3 bases not matched to a gene; V was cut back by 6 bases and J by 4 bases. The CDR3 spells CAISTSGTYEQYF. CDR3 nucleotides: TGTGCCATCAGCACTAGCGGGACATACGAGCAGTACTTC.

This clonotype appeared a few times. The gene calls are TRBV10-1 and TRBJ1-3; D perhaps matches TRBD1 (6 bases). The CDR3 is made up of 16 amino acids. The V and J ends lost 6 bases and 0 bases respectively, with 15 bases between them. Germline-derived CDR1 and CDR2 are WNHNN and SYGVQD (reference sequence). The CDR3 sequence is CASREQGSSSGNTIYF. CDR3 sequence (DNA): TGCGCCAGCAGAGAACAGGGTTCTAGCTCTGGAAACACCATATATTTT.

The J gene is TRBJ2-7, the V gene TRBV28, with a weak D call TRBD2 (5 bases). Germline V gene sequence: CDR1 MDHEN, CDR2 SYDVKM. Trimming took off 3 bases at V and 7 bases at J, with 10 bases between the two ends. This CDR3 spans 12 amino acids. The DNA for the CDR3 is TGTGCCAGCAGTTTTTCGAGAGGGGAGCAGTACTTC. Amino acids: CASSFSRGEQYF.

The chain combines TRBV5-1 with TRBJ1-1; perhaps TRBD1 as D (5 bases). The CDR3 runs 17 residues. The V end was cut by 0 bases, the J end by 0 bases, with 15 bases between. Germline CDR1 and CDR2: SGHRS and YFSETQ. The CDR3 spells CASSLGQNSKMNTEAFF. In DNA form, the CDR3 reads TGCGCCAGCAGCTTGGGACAGAATTCCAAAATGAACACTGAAGCTTTCTTT.

Only a few counts were recorded for this clonotype. The CDR3 coding sequence is TGTGCCAGCTCAAGGACTAGTAACACAGATACGCAGTATTTT. This sequence encodes CASSRTSNTDTQYF. V gene TRBV18 combines with J gene TRBJ2-3, with 7 bases fitting TRBD2. The germline gives CDR1 KGHSH, CDR2 LQKENI. V shed 5 bases, J shed 2 bases, and the junction held 4 bases outside the gene matches. This CDR3 region has 14 residues.

This sequence joins TRBV28 and TRBJ2-7; 7 bases agree with TRBD2. CDR3 length: 15 residues. The germline V gene has CDR1 MDHEN and CDR2 SYDVKM. The junction had 5 bases not matched to a gene; V was cut back by 2 bases and J by 1 base. This CDR3 is CASSLISSGSYEQYF. For the CDR3, the DNA is TGTGCCAGCAGTTTAATTTCTAGCGGATCCTACGAGCAGTACTTC.

The chain employs TRBV20-1 and TRBJ1-6; D gene ambiguous. Germline loops: CDR1 DFQATT, CDR2 SNEGSKA (reference sequence). Trimming removed 3 bases from V and 7 bases from J, with 13 bases in between. The CDR3 is 14 amino acids. The CDR3 DNA reads as TGCAGTGCTAGGAGGACCTCGGGAAATTCACCCCTCCACTTT. Protein sequence: CSARRTSGNSPLHF.

This clonotype was seen at least ten times. The CDR3 DNA is TGTGCCAGCAGTCCCGCCGCGGGAGGGTCCTACGAGCAGTACTTC. It is translated as CASSPAAGGSYEQYF. The genes are TRBV28 and TRBJ2-7; 9 bases are shared with TRBD2. The CDR3 has 15 amino acids. Germline values: CDR1 MDHEN, CDR2 SYDVKM. J was trimmed by 1 base and V by 5 bases; bases with no gene match: 6.

The chain is built from TRBV20-1 and TRBJ1-6; the match to TRBD1 covers 10 bases. This CDR3 region has 16 residues. J gave up 5 bases and V 0 bases, and 4 bases lay outside the gene matches. The germline V gene encodes CDR1 DFQATT and CDR2 SNEGSKA (reference sequence). The chain's CDR3 is CSARDLGQGHNSPLHF. The CDR3 nucleotides read TGCAGTGCTAGAGATCTGGGACAGGGGCATAATTCACCCCTCCACTTT.

There are a few counts of this clonotype. This sequence joins TRBV12-3 or TRBV12-4 and TRBJ2-7; D is perhaps TRBD2 (5 bases). V was pared by 8 bases and J by 0 bases, with 14 bases between. The CDR3 is 14 amino acids. This CDR3 is CASAKLGSSYEQYF. The CDR3 DNA sequence: TGTGCCAGCGCCAAGCTTGGGAGCTCCTACGAGCAGTACTTC.

This chain links TRBV7-2 with TRBJ2-5; 7 bases are shared with TRBD1. The CDR3 is made up of 14 amino acids. The V gene's germline CDR1 is SGHTA and CDR2 FQGNSA. Trimming at V came to 3 bases and at J to 5 bases, leaving 6 bases not matched to a gene. The CDR3 DNA reads TGTGCCAGCAGCTTGAAGGGGGCGGGTGAGACCCAGTACTTC. As protein: CASSLKGAGETQYF.

This clonotype was counted between two and nine times. The chain is built from TRBV4-2 and TRBJ2-7; D call uncertain. The CDR3 is 17 residues long. V lost 3 bases and J 0 bases, leaving 18 bases between the germline ends. Germline V gene lookup returns CDR1 LGHNA and CDR2 YNFKEQ. The CDR3 DNA sequence: TGTGCCAGCAGCCACGCCCCGGTGAGAGAGAGCTCCTACGAGCAGTACTTC. Its translation is CASSHAPVRESSYEQYF.

This clonotype has more than one count but fewer than ten. This CDR3 reads CASSREPGQGYSPLHF. CDR3 nucleotides: TGTGCCAGCAGTCGAGAACCCGGACAGGGCTATTCACCCCTCCACTTT. The chain combines TRBV12-3 or TRBV12-4 with TRBJ1-6; 8 bases line up with TRBD1. This CDR3 is 16 amino acids long. Unmatched junction bases numbered 11, after V lost 5 bases and J lost 8 bases.

The chain uses TRBV7-3 and TRBJ2-5, with 9 bases that match TRBD2. The CDR3 is 14 amino acids. Germline CDR1 is SGHTA and CDR2 is FQGTGA. V lost 5 bases, J lost 4 bases, and 5 bases stayed unmatched. In nucleotides, the CDR3 is TGTGCCAGCAGCCCTAGCGGGGCCGCAGAGACCCAGTACTTC. Amino acids: CASSPSGAAETQYF. Combining the CDR3 with reference TRBV7-3 and TRBJ2-5 gives the whole variable domain GAGVSQTPSNKVTEKGKYVELRCDPISGHTALYWYRQSLGQGPEFLIYFQGTGAADDSGLPNDRFFAVRPEGSVSTLKIQRTERGDSAVYLCASSPSGAAETQYFGPGTRLLVL.

The chain carries TRBV20-1 and TRBJ2-7, with 9 bases aligning to TRBD2. This CDR3 contains 16 residues. The J segment lost 6 bases and the V segment lost 3 bases, leaving 15 bases of the junction unmatched. The germline V gene encodes CDR1 DFQATT and CDR2 SNEGSKA (reference sequence). CDR3 DNA: TGCAGTGCTAGTGGGTATGGGGGCGGGAGGGCCGGCGAGCAGTACTTC. Amino acid sequence: CSASGYGGGRAGEQYF.

This sequence joins TRBV28 and TRBJ2-3, with D possibly called TRBD1 or TRBD2 (5 bases each). CDR3 length: 17 amino acids. From germline, CDR1 is MDHEN and CDR2 SYDVKM. Trimming took 5 bases from V and 2 from J, leaving 20 bases between them. CDR3 coding DNA: TGTGCCAGCAGTGTACGTTCCCGGGGCACTAACACAGATACGCAGTATTTT. This sequence encodes CASSVRSRGTNTDTQYF.

The chain recombines TRBV27 with TRBJ1-2; D is possibly TRBD1 (5 bases). Germline-derived CDR1 and CDR2 are MNHEY and SMNVEV (reference sequence). Trimming shortened V by 2 bases and J by 7 bases, and 11 bases separated the two germline ends. The CDR3 consists of 13 residues. CDR3 sequence reads: CASSLVGDSGYTF. CDR3 nucleotides: TGTGCCAGCAGTTTAGTAGGGGACTCTGGCTACACCTTC.